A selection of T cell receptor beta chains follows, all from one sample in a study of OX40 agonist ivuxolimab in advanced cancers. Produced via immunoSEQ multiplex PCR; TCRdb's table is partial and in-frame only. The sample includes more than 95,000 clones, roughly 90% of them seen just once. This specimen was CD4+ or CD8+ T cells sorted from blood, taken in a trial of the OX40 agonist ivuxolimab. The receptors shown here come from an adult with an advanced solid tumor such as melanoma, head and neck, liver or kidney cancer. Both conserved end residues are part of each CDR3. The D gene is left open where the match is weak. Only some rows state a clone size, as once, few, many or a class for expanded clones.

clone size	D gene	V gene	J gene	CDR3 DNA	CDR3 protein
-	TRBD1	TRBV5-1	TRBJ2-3	TGCGCCAGCAGCTCCGGGACAGGCACAGATACGCAGTATTTT	CASSSGTGTDTQYF
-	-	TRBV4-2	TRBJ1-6	TGTGCCAGCAGCCAAGGTATCGGGGGATCCGGTCCCAATTCACCCCTCCACTTT	CASSQGIGGSGPNSPLHF
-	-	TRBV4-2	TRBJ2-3	TGTGCCAGCAGCCCAGCCCCTGGTGCGGATACGCAGTATTTT	CASSPAPGADTQYF
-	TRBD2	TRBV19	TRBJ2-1	TGTGCCAGTAGTGACGGAGCGGGGGTTTCAGGGGAGCAGTTCTTC	CASSDGAGVSGEQFF
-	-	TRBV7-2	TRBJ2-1	TGTGCCACCGGTCAGCCTAGCCGAGGATACAATGAGCAGTTCTTC	CATGQPSRGYNEQFF
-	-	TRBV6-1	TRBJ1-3	TGTGCCAGCAGTCTTCTTCGGGACACTGGAAACACCATATATTTT	CASSLLRDTGNTIYF
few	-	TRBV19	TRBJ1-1	TGTGCCAGTAGCCCCCGGGCGGTGGCTGAAGCTTTCTTT	CASSPRAVAEAFF
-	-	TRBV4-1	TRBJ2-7	TGCGCCAGCAGCCAAGAGCTCGGTCCCCGGGAGCAGTACTTC	CASSQELGPREQYF
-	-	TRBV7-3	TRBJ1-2	TGTGCCAGCAGCTTACAGGGCAGTGGCTACACCTTC	CASSLQGSGYTF
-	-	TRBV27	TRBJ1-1	TGTGCCAGCATTCCGACCTCCCAGCGGAACACTGAAGCTTTCTTT	CASIPTSQRNTEAFF
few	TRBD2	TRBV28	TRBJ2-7	TGTGCCAGCAGTTTAGCGGGGGGATACCACGAGCAGTACTTC	CASSLAGGYHEQYF
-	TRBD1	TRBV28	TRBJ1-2	TGTGCCAGCGGAACGGGACAGACATTAATTCTCCTCTATGGCTACACCTTC	CASGTGQTLILLYGYTF
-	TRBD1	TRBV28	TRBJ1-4	TGTGCCAGCAGATACAGTGGACAGGGGGCGAGAGAAAAACTGTTTTTT	CASRYSGQGAREKLFF
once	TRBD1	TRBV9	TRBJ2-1	TGTGCCAGCAGCCCTAGGACAGGCCGTAATGAGCAGTTCTTC	CASSPRTGRNEQFF
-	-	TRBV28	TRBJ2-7	TGTGCCGAGCGGGGGACAGGGTCTTCCGAGCAGTACTTC	CAERGTGSSEQYF
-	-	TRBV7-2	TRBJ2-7	TGTGCCAGCAGCTTAACGGGGGCCAGCTCCTACGAGCAGTACTTC	CASSLTGASSYEQYF
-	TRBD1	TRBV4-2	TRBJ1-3	TGTGCCAGCAGCCAAGAAACGGGACAGGGGGCTGGAAACACCATATATTTT	CASSQETGQGAGNTIYF
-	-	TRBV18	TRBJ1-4	TGTGCCAGCTCACCAATGGTGACAGGCGGGAATGAAAAACTGTTTTTT	CASSPMVTGGNEKLFF
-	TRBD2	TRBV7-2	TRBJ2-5	TGTGCCAGCAGCGTAAGACTAGCGGGGGATCAGACCCAGTACTTC	CASSVRLAGDQTQYF
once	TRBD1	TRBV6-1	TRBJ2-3	TGTGCCAGCGGGGGACAGAGCACAGATACGCAGTATTTT	CASGGQSTDTQYF
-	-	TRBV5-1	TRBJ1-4	TGCGCCAGCAGCTCCGAGGGGGGCGAAAAACTGTTTTTT	CASSSEGGEKLFF
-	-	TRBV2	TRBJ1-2	TGTGCCAGCAGTGAGCAGGAAACTTATGGCTACACCTTC	CASSEQETYGYTF
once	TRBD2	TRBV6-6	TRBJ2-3	TGTGCCAGCAGACTGAGGGGAGGGACAGATACGCAGTATTTT	CASRLRGGTDTQYF
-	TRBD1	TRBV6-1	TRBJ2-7	TGTGCCAGCAGTGTTGGGGACAGCTACGAGCAGTACTTC	CASSVGDSYEQYF
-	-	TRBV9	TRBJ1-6	TGTGCCAGCAGCTCAGACACGGAGAATTCACCCCTCCACTTT	CASSSDTENSPLHF
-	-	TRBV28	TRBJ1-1	TGTGCCAGCAGTTTAGGAAGGGGGTACACTGAAGCTTTCTTT	CASSLGRGYTEAFF
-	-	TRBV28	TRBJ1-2	TGTGCCAGCAGTCAACAGATCTATGGCTACACCTTC	CASSQQIYGYTF
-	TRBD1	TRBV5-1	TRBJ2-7	TGCGCCAGCAGCGCGACCGGGACAGGGGGCATCGAGCAGTACTTC	CASSATGTGGIEQYF
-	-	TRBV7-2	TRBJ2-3	TGTGCCAGCGGGGGCCCTAGCACAGATACGCAGTATTTT	CASGGPSTDTQYF
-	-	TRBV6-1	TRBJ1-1	TGTGCCAGCACCGTAAGGACAGAAGCTTTCTTT	CASTVRTEAFF
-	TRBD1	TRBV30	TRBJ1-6	TGTGCCTGGAGTTGGGGGACAGCTAATTCACCCCTCCACTTT	CAWSWGTANSPLHF
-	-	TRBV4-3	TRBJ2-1	TGCGCCAGCAGCCAAGAGACGGCCTCCTACAATGAGCAGTTCTTC	CASSQETASYNEQFF
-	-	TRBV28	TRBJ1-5	TGTGCCAGCAGGGACAGACTTAGCAATCAGCCCCAGCATTTT	CASRDRLSNQPQHF